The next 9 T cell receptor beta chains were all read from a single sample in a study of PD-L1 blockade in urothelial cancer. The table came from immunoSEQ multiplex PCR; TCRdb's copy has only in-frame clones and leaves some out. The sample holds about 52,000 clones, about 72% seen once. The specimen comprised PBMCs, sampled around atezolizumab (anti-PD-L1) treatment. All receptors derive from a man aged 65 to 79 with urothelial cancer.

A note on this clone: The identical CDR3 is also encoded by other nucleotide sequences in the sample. The CDR3 bases are TGCGCCAGCAGCTTGACAGGGGCGAACACCGGGGAGCTGTTTTTT. Its protein product is CASSLTGANTGELFF. The rearrangement links TRBV5-1 to TRBJ2-2; 7 bases align to TRBD1. The J segment lost 0 bases and the V segment lost 1 base, leaving 0 bases of the junction unmatched. The CDR3 consists of 15 residues. CDR1 is SGHRS, CDR2 YFSETQ, per germline.

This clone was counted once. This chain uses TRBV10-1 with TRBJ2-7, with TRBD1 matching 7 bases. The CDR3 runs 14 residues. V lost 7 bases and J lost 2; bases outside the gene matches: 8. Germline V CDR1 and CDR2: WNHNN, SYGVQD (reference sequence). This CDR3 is CASTHGTVPYEQYF. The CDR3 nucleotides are TGCGCCAGCACCCACGGGACAGTTCCCTACGAGCAGTACTTC.

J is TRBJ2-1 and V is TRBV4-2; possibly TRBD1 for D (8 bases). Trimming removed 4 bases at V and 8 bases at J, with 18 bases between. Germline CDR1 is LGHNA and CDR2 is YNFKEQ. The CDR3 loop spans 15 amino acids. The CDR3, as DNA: TGTGCCAGCAGCCCGGACAGGGAGGGGTCCGATGAGCAGTTCTTC. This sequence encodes CASSPDREGSDEQFF.

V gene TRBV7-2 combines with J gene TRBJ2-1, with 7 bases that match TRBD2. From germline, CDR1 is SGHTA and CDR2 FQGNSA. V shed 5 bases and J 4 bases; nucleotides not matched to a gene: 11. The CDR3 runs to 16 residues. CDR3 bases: TGTGCCAGCAGCCCTCGTAGCGGGTTCAATTACAATGAGCAGTTCTTC. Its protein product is CASSPRSGFNYNEQFF.

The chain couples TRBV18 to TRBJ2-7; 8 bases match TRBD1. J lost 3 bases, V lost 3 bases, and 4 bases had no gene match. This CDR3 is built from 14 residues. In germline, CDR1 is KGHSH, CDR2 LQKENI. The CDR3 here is CASSPGQGSYEQYF. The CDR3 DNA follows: TGTGCCAGCTCACCCGGACAGGGTAGCTACGAGCAGTACTTC.

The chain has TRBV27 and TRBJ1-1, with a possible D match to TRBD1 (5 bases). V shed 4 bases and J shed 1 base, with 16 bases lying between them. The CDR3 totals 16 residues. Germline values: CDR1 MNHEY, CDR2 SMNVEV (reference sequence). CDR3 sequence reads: CASSSYSTVANTEAFF. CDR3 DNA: TGTGCCAGCAGTTCCTACTCGACAGTAGCGAACACTGAAGCTTTCTTT.

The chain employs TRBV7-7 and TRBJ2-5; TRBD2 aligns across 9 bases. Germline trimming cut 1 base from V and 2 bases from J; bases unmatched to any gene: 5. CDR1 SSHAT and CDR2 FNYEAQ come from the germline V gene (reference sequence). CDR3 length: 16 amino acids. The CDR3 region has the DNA TGTGCCAGCAGCTTAGGCCTAGCGGGGTTGCAAGAGACCCAGTACTTC. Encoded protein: CASSLGLAGLQETQYF.

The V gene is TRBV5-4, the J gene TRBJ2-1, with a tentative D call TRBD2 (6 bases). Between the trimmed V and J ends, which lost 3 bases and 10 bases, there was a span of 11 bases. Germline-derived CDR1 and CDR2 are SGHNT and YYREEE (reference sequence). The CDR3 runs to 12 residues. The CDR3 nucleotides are TGTGCCAGCAGCTCCCCTAGCGACGAGCAGTTCTTC. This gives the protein CASSSPSDEQFF. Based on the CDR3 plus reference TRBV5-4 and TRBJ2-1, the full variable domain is ETGVTQSPTHLIKTRGQQVTLRCSSQSGHNTVSWYQQALGQGPQFIFQYYREEENGRGNFPPRFSGLQFPNYSSELNVNALELDDSALYLCASSSPSDEQFFGPGTRLTVL.

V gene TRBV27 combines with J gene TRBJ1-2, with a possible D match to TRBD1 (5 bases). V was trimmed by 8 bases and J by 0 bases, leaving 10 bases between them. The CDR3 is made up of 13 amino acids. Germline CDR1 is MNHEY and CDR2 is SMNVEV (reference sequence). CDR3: CASGGASNYGYTF. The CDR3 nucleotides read TGTGCCAGCGGCGGGGCCTCTAACTATGGCTACACCTTC.